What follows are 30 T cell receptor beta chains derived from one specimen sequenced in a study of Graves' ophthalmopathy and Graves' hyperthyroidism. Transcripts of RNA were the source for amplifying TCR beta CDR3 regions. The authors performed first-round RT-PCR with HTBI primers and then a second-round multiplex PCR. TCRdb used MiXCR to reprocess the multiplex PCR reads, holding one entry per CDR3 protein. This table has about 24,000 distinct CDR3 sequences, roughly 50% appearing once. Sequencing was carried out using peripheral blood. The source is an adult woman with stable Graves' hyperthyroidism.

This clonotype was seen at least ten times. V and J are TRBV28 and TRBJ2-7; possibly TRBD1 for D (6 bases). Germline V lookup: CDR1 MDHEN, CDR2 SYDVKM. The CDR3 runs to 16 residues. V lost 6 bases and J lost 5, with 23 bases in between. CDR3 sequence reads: CASSRGPRAFGHEQYF. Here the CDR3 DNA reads TGTGCCAGCAGCAGGGGTCCCAGGGCCTTCGGTCACGAGCAGTACTTC.

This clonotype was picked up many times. CDR3 amino acids: CASRDRGPEAFF. CDR3 nucleotides: TGTGCCAGCAGGGACAGGGGCCCTGAAGCTTTCTTT. The chain couples TRBV12-3 or TRBV12-4 to TRBJ1-1, with 9 nucleotides matching TRBD1. V lost 6 bases to trimming and J lost 6 bases; unmatched junction nucleotides: 2. The CDR3 is 12 amino acids.

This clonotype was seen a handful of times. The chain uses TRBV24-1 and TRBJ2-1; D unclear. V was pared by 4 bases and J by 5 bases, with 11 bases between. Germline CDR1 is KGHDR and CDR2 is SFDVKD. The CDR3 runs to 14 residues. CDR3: CATSELGLDNEQFF. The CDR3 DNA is TGTGCCACCAGTGAGCTAGGATTGGACAATGAGCAGTTCTTC.

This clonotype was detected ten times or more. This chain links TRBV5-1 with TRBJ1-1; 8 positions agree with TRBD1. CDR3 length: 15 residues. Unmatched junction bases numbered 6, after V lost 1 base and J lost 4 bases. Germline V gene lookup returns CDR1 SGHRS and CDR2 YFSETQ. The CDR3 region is CASSLSQGASTEAFF. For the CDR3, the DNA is TGCGCCAGCAGCTTGTCGCAGGGGGCCAGCACTGAAGCTTTCTTT.

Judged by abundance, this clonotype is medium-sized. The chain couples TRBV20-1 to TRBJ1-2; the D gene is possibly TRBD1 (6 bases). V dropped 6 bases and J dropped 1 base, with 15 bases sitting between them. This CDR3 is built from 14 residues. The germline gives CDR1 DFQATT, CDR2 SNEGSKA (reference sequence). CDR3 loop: CSAHTSGVNYGYTF. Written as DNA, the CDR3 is TGCAGTGCCCACACCTCAGGGGTTAACTATGGCTACACCTTC.

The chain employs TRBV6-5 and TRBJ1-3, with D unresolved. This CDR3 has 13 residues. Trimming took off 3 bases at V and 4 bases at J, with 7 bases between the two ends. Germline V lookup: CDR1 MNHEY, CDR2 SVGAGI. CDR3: CASSYRNGNTIYF. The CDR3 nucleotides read TGTGCCAGCAGTTATCGGAACGGAAACACCATATATTTT.

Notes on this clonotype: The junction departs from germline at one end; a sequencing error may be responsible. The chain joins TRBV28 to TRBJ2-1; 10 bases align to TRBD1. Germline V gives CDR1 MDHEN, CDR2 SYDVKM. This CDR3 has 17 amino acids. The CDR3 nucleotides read TGTGCCGGCAGTTGGGGACAGGGGACTCTCTCTTACGATGAGCAGTTCTTC. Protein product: CAGSWGQGTLSYDEQFF.

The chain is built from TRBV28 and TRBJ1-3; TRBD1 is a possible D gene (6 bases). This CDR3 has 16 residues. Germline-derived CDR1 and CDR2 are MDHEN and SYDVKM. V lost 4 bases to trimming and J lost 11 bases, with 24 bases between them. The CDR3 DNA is TGTGCCAGCAGTTCACCCGGGACACCCTCTGGAAGCGCCATATATTTT. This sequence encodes CASSSPGTPSGSAIYF.

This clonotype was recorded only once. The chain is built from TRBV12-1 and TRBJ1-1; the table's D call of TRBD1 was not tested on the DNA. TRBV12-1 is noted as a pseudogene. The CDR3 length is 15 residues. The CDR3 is CASSLSLEGATEAFF. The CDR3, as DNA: TGTGCCAGCAGCTTGTCCTTGGAGGGGGCTACTGAAGCTTTCTTT.

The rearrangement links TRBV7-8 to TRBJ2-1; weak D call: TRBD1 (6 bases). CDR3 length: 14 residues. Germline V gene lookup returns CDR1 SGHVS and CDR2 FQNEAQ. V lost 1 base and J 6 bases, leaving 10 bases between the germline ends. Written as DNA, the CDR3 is TGTGCCAGCAGCTTAGACAGGGTGGGCAATGAGCAGTTCTTC. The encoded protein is CASSLDRVGNEQFF.

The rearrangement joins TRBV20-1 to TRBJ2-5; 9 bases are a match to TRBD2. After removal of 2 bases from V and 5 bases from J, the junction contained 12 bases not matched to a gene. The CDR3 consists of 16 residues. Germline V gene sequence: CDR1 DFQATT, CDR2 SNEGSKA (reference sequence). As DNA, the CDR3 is TGCAGTGCTAGAATGCGAGGTAGCGGGAGTGGCGAGACCCAGTACTTC. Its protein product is CSARMRGSGSGETQYF.

This CDR3 is CATGGGYTF. As DNA, the CDR3 is TGTGCCACGGGGGGGGGCTACACCTTC. The V and J genes are TRBV19 and TRBJ1-2, with D maybe TRBD1 (5 bases). Trimming removed 10 bases at V and 8 bases at J, with 8 bases between. The CDR3 spans 9 residues. Germline assignment: CDR1 LNHDA and CDR2 SQIVND (reference sequence).

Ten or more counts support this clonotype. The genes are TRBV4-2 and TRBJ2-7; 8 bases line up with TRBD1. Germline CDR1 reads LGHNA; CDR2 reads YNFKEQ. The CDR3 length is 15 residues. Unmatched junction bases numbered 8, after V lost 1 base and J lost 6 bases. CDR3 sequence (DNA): TGTGCCAGCAGCCAAGTCGACAGGGGTGCAGGCGAGCAGTACTTC. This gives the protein CASSQVDRGAGEQYF.

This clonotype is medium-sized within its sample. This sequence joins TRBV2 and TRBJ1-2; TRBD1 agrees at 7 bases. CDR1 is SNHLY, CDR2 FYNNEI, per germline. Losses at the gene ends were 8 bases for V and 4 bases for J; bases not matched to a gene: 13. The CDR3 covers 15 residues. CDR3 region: CASLGTATSLYGYTF. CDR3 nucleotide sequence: TGTGCCAGCCTCGGGACAGCCACATCGCTCTATGGCTACACCTTC.

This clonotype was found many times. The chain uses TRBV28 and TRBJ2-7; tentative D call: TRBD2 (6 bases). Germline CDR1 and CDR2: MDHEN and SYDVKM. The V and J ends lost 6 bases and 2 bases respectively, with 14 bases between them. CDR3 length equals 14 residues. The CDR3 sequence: CASSPALAPYEQYF. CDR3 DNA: TGTGCCAGCAGCCCGGCTCTAGCGCCCTACGAGCAGTACTTC. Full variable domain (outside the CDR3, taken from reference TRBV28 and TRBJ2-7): DVKVTQSSRYLVKRTGEKVFLECVQDMDHENMFWYRQDPGLGLRLIYFSYDVKMKEKGDIPEGYSVSREKKERFSLILESASTNQTSMYLCASSPALAPYEQYFGPGTRLTVT.

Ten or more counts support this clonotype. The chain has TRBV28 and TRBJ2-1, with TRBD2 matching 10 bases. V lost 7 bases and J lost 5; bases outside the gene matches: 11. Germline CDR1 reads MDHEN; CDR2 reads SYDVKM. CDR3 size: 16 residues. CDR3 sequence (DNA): TGTGCCAGCACCCCCCCTAGCGGGAGTTACGACAATGAGCAGTTCTTC. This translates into CASTPPSGSYDNEQFF.

The CDR3 DNA reads as TGTGCCAGCAGCTCGGGGGGGGATCGGGACACTGAAGCTTTCTTT. Protein: CASSSGGDRDTEAFF. This chain connects TRBV5-4 to TRBJ1-1; D perhaps matches TRBD1 (5 bases). The length of the CDR3 is 15 residues. The V and J ends lost 3 bases and 3 bases respectively, with 15 bases between them. CDR1 is SGHNT, CDR2 YYREEE, per germline (reference sequence).

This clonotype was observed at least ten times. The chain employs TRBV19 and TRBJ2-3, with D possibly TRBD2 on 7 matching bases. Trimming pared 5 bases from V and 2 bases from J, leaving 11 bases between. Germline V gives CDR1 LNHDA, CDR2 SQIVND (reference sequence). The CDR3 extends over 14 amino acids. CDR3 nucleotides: TGTGCCAGTAGTCCGGGGGGCTACACAGATACGCAGTATTTT. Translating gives CASSPGGYTDTQYF. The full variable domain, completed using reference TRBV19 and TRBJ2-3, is DGGITQSPKYLFRKEGQNVTLSCEQNLNHDAMYWYRQDPGQGLRLIYYSQIVNDFQKGDIAEGYSVSREKKESFPLTVTSAQKNPTAFYLCASSPGGYTDTQYFGPGTRLTVL.

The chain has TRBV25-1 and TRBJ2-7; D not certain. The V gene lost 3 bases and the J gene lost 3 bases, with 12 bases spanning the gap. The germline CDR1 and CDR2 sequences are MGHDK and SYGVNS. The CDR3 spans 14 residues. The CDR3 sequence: CASSDPSKNYEQYF. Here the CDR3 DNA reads TGTGCCAGCAGTGACCCAAGTAAGAACTACGAGCAGTACTTC.

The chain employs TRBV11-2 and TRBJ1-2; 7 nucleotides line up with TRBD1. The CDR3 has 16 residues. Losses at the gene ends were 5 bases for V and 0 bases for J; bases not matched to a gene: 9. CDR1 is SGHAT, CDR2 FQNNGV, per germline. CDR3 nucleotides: TGTGCCAGCAGCGCGGGATTAGGGACAGCTAACTATGGCTACACCTTC. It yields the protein CASSAGLGTANYGYTF.

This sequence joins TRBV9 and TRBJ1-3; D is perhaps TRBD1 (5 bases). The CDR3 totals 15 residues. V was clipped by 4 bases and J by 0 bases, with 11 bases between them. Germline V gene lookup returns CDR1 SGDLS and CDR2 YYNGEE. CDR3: CASSPDSLSGNTIYF. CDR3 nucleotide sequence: TGTGCCAGCAGCCCCGACAGCCTCTCTGGAAACACCATATATTTT.

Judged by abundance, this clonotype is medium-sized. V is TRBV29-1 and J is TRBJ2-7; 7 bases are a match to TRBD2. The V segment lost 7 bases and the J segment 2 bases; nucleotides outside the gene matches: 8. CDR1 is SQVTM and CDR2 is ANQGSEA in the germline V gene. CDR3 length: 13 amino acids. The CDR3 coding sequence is TGCAGCGCCACCGGGACTACAACCTACGAGCAGTACTTC. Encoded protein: CSATGTTTYEQYF.

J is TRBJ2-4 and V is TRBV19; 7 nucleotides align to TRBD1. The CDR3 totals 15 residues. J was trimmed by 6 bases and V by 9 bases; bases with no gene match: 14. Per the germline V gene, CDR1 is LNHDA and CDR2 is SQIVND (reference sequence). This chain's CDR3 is CARATPGTVGNIQYF. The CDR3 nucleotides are TGTGCCAGAGCGACCCCCGGGACAGTTGGAAACATTCAGTACTTC.

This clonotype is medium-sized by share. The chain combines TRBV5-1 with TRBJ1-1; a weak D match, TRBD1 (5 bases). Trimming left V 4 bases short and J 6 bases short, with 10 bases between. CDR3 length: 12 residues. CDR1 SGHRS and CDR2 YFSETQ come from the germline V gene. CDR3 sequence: CASSVEGSEAFF. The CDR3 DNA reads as TGCGCCAGCAGCGTGGAGGGGTCTGAAGCTTTCTTT.

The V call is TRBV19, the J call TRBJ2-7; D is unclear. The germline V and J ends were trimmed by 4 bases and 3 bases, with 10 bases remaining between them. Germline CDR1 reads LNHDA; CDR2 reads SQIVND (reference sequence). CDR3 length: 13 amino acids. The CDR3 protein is CASSTSSGYEQYF. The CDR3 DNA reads TGTGCCAGTAGTACTAGTTCGGGCTACGAGCAGTACTTC.

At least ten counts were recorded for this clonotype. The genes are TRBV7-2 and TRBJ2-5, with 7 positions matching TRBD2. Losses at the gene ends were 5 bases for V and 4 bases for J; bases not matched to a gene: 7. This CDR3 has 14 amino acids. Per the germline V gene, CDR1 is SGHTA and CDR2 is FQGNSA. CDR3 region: CASSTPTSPETQYF. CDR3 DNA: TGTGCCAGCAGCACCCCGACTAGCCCAGAGACCCAGTACTTC.

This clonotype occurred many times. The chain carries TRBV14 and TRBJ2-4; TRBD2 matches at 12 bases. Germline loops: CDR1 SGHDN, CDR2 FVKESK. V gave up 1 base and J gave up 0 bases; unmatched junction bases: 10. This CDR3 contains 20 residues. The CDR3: CASSQAFPSTSGRAKNIQYF. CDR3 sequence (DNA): TGTGCCAGCAGCCAAGCCTTTCCTTCGACTAGCGGGAGAGCCAAAAACATTCAGTACTTC. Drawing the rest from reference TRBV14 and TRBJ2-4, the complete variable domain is EAGVTQFPSHSVIEKGQTVTLRCDPISGHDNLYWYRRVMGKEIKFLLHFVKESKQDESGMPNNRFLAERTGGTYSTLKVQPAELEDSGVYFCASSQAFPSTSGRAKNIQYFGAGTRLSVL.

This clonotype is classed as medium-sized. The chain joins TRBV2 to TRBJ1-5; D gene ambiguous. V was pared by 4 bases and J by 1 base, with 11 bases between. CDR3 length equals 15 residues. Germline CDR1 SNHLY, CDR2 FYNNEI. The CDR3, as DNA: TGTGCCAGCAGTGCAGAAATAACCAGCAATCAGCCCCAGCATTTT. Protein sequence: CASSAEITSNQPQHF.

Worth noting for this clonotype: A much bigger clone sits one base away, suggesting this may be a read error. The CDR3: CASSVPGQAVSAYEQYF. The CDR3 DNA is TGTGCCAGCAGTGTACCCGGACAGGCCGTTAGCGCCTACGAGCAGTACTTC. The rearrangement uses TRBV28 and TRBJ2-7, with 7 bases fitting TRBD1. V gave up 5 bases and J gave up 2 bases; unmatched junction bases: 15. Germline values: CDR1 MDHEN, CDR2 SYDVKM. CDR3 length: 17 residues.

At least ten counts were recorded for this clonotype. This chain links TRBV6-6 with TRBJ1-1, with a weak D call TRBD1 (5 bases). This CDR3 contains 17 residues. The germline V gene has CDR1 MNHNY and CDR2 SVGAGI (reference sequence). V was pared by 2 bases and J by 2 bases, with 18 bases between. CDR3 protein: CASSYPDSQVINTEAFF. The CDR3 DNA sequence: TGTGCCAGCAGTTACCCCGACAGCCAAGTCATCAACACTGAAGCTTTCTTT.